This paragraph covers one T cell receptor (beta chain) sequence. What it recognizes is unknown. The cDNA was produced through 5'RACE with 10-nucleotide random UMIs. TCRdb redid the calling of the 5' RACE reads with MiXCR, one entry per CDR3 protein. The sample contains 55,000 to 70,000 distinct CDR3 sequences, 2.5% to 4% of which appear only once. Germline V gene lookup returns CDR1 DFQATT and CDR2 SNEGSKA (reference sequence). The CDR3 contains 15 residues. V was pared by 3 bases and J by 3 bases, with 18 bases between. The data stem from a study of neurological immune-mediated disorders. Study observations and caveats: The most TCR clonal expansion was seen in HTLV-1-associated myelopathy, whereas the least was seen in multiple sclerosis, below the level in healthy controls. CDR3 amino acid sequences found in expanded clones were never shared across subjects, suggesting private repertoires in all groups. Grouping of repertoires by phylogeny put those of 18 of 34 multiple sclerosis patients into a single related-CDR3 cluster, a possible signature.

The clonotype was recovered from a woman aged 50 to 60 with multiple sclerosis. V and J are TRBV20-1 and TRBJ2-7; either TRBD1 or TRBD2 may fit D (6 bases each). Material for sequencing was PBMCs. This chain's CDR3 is CSASSPKGGGYEQYF. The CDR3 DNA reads TGCAGTGCTAGCTCTCCAAAAGGGGGAGGCTACGAGCAGTACTTC.